This T cell receptor (beta chain) was sequenced during a study of T cell changes during pregnancy in multiple sclerosis. Measured with immunoSEQ multiplex PCR; TCRdb has only the in-frame clones, and not every one. The sample lists tens of thousands of clones, around 95% seen once, with roughly 3.9% in the top ten. The germline V gene has CDR1 MGHRA and CDR2 YSYEKL. V was cut by 0 bases and J by 2 bases, with 20 bases left in between. The CDR3 consists of 18 residues. This clonotype was obtained from a female donor with multiple sclerosis, enrolled in a pregnancy study. The chain links TRBV4-1 to TRBJ2-7, with TRBD1 as a possible D gene (5 bases). The sample here was CD8+ T cells from peripheral blood mononuclear cells, taken after pregnancy. The CDR3: CASSQEADMASFTYEQYF. Here the CDR3 DNA reads TGCGCCAGCAGCCAAGAGGCGGACATGGCGAGCTTTACCTACGAGCAGTACTTC.